The 2 T cell receptor beta chains listed next were all sequenced from one sample in a study of blood T cell repertoires in COVID-19. Only in-frame clones appear in the TCRdb table, and some are missing; sequencing was by immunoSEQ multiplex PCR. The sample contains about 170,000 clones, around 80% of which appear only once. The sample taken for sequencing was peripheral blood. The receptors were sampled from a woman between 55 and 75 years old with acute or convalescent COVID-19.

The chain has TRBV6-2 or TRBV6-3 and TRBJ1-2; 7 nucleotides agree with TRBD1. The germline CDR1 and CDR2 sequences are MNHEY and SVGEGT. The CDR3 contains 14 residues. V lost 0 bases to trimming and J lost 8 bases; unmatched junction nucleotides: 6. Here the CDR3 reads CASSYSGQIWGYTF. CDR3 coding DNA: TGTGCCAGCAGTTACTCGGGACAGATATGGGGCTACACCTTC.

The CDR3 loop reads CASSIGRDNQPQHF. CDR3 bases: TGTGCCAGTAGTATAGGCAGGGATAACCAGCCCCAGCATTTT. The chain links TRBV19 to TRBJ1-5; a possible D gene is TRBD1 (5 bases). This CDR3 is 14 amino acids long. V lost 1 base and J 7 bases, leaving 11 bases between the germline ends. Germline CDR1 and CDR2: LNHDA and SQIVND (reference sequence).